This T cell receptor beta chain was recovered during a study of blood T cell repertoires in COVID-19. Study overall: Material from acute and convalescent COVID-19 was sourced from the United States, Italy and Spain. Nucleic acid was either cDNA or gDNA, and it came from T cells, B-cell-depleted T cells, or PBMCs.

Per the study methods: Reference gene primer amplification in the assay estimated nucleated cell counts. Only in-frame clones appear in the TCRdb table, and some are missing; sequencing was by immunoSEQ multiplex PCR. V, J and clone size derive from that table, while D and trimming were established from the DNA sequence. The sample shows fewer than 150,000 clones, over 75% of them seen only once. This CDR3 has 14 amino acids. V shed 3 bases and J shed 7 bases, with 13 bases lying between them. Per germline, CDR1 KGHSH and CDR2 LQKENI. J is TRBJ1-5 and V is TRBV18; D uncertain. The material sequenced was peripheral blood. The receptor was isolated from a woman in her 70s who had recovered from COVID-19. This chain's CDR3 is CASSPPGSGQPQHF. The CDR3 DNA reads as TGTGCCAGCTCACCTCCGGGGAGTGGGCAGCCCCAGCATTTT.